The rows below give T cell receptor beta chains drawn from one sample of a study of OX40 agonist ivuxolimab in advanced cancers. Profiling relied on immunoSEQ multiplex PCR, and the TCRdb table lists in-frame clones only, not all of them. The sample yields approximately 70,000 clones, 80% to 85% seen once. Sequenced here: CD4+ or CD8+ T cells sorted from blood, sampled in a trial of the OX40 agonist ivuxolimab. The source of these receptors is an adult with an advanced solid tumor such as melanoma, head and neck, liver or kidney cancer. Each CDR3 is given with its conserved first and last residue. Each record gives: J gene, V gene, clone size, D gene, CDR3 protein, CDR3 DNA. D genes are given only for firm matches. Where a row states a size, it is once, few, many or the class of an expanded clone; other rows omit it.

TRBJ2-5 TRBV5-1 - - CASSLVEAGETQYF TGCGCCAGCAGCTTGGTAGAGGCAGGAGAGACCCAGTACTTC
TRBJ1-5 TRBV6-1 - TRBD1 CASTKTGPYQPQHF TGTGCCAGCACGAAGACAGGGCCCTATCAGCCCCAGCATTTT
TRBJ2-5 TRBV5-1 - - CASSLERAGETQYF TGCGCCAGCAGCTTGGAACGGGCGGGGGAGACCCAGTACTTC
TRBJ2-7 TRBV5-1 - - CASSLRQPSYEQYF TGCGCCAGCAGCTTAAGACAGCCTTCCTACGAGCAGTACTTC
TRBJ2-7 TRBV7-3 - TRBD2 CASSLTGTSHEQYF TGTGCCAGCAGCTTAACCGGGACTAGCCACGAGCAGTACTTC
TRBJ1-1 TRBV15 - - CATSRDWAEMNTEAFF TGTGCCACCAGCAGAGATTGGGCAGAGATGAACACTGAAGCTTTCTTT
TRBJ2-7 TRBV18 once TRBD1 CASSGAGTVIYEQYF TGTGCCAGCTCAGGAGCCGGGACAGTAATATACGAGCAGTACTTC
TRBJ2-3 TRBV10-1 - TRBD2 CASSAHHLPLAVDTDTQYF TGCGCCAGCAGTGCCCACCACCTTCCACTAGCGGTAGATACAGATACGCAGTATTTT
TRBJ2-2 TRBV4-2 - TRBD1 CASSPRRLTGVGDPGELFF TGTGCCAGCAGCCCCAGACGTTTGACAGGGGTTGGAGACCCCGGGGAGCTGTTTTTT
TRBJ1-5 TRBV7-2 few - CASSLDPSNQPQHF TGTGCCAGCAGCTTAGACCCTAGCAATCAGCCCCAGCATTTT
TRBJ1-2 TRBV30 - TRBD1 CAWNRGPKYGYTF TGTGCCTGGAACAGGGGGCCTAAATATGGCTACACCTTC
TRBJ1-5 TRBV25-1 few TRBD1 CASSGTGGGNQPQHF TGTGCCAGCAGTGGGACAGGGGGCGGCAATCAGCCCCAGCATTTT
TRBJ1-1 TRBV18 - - CASSRTGGGTEAFF TGTGCCAGCTCACGGACGGGAGGGGGCACTGAAGCTTTCTTT
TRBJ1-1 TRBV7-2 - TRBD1 CASSLRQGASEAFF TGTGCCAGCAGCTTGAGACAGGGGGCCTCTGAAGCTTTCTTT
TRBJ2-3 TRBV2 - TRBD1 CASNTGGLTDTQYF TGTGCCAGCAATACAGGGGGCTTGACAGATACGCAGTATTTT
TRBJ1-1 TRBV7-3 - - CASSFVGNTEAFF TGTGCCAGCAGCTTTGTGGGGAACACTGAAGCTTTCTTT
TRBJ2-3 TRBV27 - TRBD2 CASRPLAGESTDTQYF TGTGCCAGCAGACCACTAGCGGGGGAGAGCACAGATACGCAGTATTTT
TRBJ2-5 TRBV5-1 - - CASSFPGEETQYF TGCGCCAGCAGCTTCCCGGGGGAAGAGACCCAGTACTTC
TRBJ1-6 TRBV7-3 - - CASSAYRVRPYNSPLHF TGTGCCAGCAGCGCCTACAGGGTTCGGCCCTATAATTCACCCCTCCACTTT
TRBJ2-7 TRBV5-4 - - CASGSLDEQYF TGTGCCAGCGGGAGTCTCGACGAGCAGTACTTC
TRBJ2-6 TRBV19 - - CASSILWFSGANVLTF TGTGCCAGTAGTATATTATGGTTCTCTGGGGCCAACGTCCTGACTTTC
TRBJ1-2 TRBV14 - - CASSQVDTFYYGYTF TGTGCCAGCAGCCAAGTGGATACGTTTTACTATGGCTACACCTTC
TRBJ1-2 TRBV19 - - CASSIGGSYGYTF TGTGCCAGTAGTATAGGAGGCAGCTATGGCTACACCTTC
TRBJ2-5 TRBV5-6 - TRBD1 CASSATLRGTEETQYF TGTGCCAGCAGCGCGACCCTCAGGGGGACCGAAGAGACCCAGTACTTC
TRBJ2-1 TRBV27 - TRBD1 CASSLRQGNNEQFF TGTGCCAGCAGTCTCCGACAGGGGAACAATGAGCAGTTCTTC
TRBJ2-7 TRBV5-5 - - CASSPTYGGQVAYEQYF TGTGCCAGCAGCCCAACATACGGGGGGCAGGTCGCCTACGAGCAGTACTTC
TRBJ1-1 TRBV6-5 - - CASSYAGTLNTEAFF TGTGCCAGCAGTTACGCCGGGACGTTGAACACTGAAGCTTTCTTT
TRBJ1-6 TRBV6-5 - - CASTPSSYNSPLHF TGTGCCAGCACCCCCAGCTCCTATAATTCACCCCTCCACTTT
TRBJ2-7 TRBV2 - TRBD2 CASRGLAGGREQYF TGTGCCAGCAGGGGACTAGCGGGAGGTCGCGAGCAGTACTTC
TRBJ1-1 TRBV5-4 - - CASSLEEAGRNTEAFF TGTGCCAGCAGCTTGGAGGAAGCAGGGCGGAACACTGAAGCTTTCTTT
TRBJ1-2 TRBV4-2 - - CASSQGPSYGYTF TGTGCCAGCAGCCAAGGGCCTAGCTATGGCTACACCTTC
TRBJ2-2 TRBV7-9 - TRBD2 CASSLDGTSGHTGELFF TGTGCCAGCAGCTTAGACGGGACTAGCGGACACACCGGGGAGCTGTTTTTT
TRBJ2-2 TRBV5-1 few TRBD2 CASSLLTSGGANTGELFF TGCGCCAGCAGCTTGCTGACTAGCGGGGGAGCGAACACCGGGGAGCTGTTTTTT
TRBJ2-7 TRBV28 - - CASSSPEGDSSYEQYF TGTGCCAGCAGTTCCCCGGAGGGGGACAGCTCCTACGAGCAGTACTTC
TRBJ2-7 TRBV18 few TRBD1 CASSPKDRGIEQYF TGTGCCAGCTCACCAAAGGACAGGGGGATAGAGCAGTACTTC
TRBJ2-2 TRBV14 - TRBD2 CASSQGRTSGSRGELFF TGTGCCAGCAGCCAAGGCCGGACTAGCGGGAGTCGGGGGGAGCTGTTTTTT
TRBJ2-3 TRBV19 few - CASSIATWGESSTDTQYF TGTGCCAGTAGTATTGCCACCTGGGGGGAATCTAGCACAGATACGCAGTATTTT
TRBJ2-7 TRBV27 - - CASRRILPKGSWIYEQYF TGTGCCAGCAGGCGAATCCTTCCGAAAGGGAGTTGGATCTACGAGCAGTACTTC
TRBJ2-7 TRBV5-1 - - CASSQDGGFYEQYF TGCGCCAGCAGCCAAGACGGCGGCTTCTACGAGCAGTACTTC
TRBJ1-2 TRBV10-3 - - CAISRYSDLYGYTF TGTGCCATCAGTCGGTACAGCGATCTCTATGGCTACACCTTC
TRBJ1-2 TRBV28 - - CASIRVGEPPYGYTF TGTGCCAGCATCCGAGTCGGGGAGCCCCCTTATGGCTACACCTTC
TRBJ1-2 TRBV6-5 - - CASSYSSGGYGYTF TGTGCCAGCAGTTACTCATCTGGAGGCTATGGCTACACCTTC
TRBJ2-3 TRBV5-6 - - CASSFLGTDTQYF TGTGCCAGCAGCTTCCTGGGAACAGATACGCAGTATTTT
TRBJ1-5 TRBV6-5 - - CASSRRSDANQPQHF TGTGCCAGCAGCCGCCGATCAGATGCGAATCAGCCCCAGCATTTT
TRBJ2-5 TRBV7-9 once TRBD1 CASSPLGQPQETQYF TGTGCCAGCAGCCCTCTGGGACAGCCGCAAGAGACCCAGTACTTC
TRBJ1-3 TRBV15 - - CATSRGGRVDGNTIYF TGTGCCACCAGCAGAGGGGGCAGGGTGGATGGAAACACCATATATTTT
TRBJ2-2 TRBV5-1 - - CASSLMQPPWNTGELFF TGCGCCAGCAGCTTAATGCAGCCTCCATGGAACACCGGGGAGCTGTTTTTT
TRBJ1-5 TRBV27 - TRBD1 CASSFKGAWQPQHF TGTGCCAGCAGTTTTAAGGGGGCTTGGCAGCCCCAGCATTTT
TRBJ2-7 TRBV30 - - CAWTRTASYEQYF TGTGCCTGGACTAGGACAGCTTCCTACGAGCAGTACTTC
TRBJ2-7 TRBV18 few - CASSPRAESSYEQYF TGTGCCAGCTCACCACGGGCCGAGAGCTCCTACGAGCAGTACTTC
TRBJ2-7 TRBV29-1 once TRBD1 CSAQGAYEQYF TGCAGCGCCCAGGGGGCGTACGAGCAGTACTTC